The 20 T cell receptor beta chains in this list originate from one sample, sequenced in a study of blood T cell repertoires in COVID-19. Profiling relied on immunoSEQ multiplex PCR, and the TCRdb table lists in-frame clones only, not all of them. Among over 200,000 clones listed, around 90% were seen once. The specimen sequenced was PBMCs or T cells enriched from blood (not recorded which). The receptors derive from a woman aged 30 to 39 who had been exposed to COVID-19.

CDR3 in amino acids: CAWSVTGQGTPQHF. The CDR3 DNA is TGTGCCTGGAGTGTTACGGGACAGGGGACGCCCCAGCATTTT. The chain is built from TRBV30 and TRBJ1-5; 10 bases agree with TRBD1. Losses at the gene ends were 0 bases for V and 9 bases for J; bases not matched to a gene: 5. Looked up from germline, CDR1 is GTSNPN and CDR2 is SVGIG (reference sequence). CDR3 length equals 14 residues.

The gene calls are TRBV7-2 and TRBJ1-2, with D perhaps TRBD1 (6 bases). Trimming removed 1 base from V and 5 bases from J, with 8 bases in between. The CDR3 is made up of 13 amino acids. CDR1 is SGHTA, CDR2 FQGNSA, per germline. The CDR3 loop reads CASSLDRAYGYTF. CDR3 nucleotides: TGTGCCAGCAGCTTAGACAGGGCGTATGGCTACACCTTC.

This chain uses TRBV27 with TRBJ1-2, with 8 bases that match TRBD1. CDR1 is MNHEY, CDR2 SMNVEV, per germline (reference sequence). V dropped 2 bases and J dropped 8; count of bases not matched to a gene: 4. The CDR3 contains 13 residues. In DNA form, the CDR3 reads TGTGCCAGCAGTTTACGACAGGGGCAAGGCTACACCTTC. Protein product: CASSLRQGQGYTF.

V gene TRBV4-1 combines with J gene TRBJ2-1, with D perhaps matching TRBD1 (5 bases). The CDR3 extends over 12 amino acids. The germline gives CDR1 MGHRA, CDR2 YSYEKL. V was shortened by 1 base and J by 10 bases, with 8 bases between the two germline ends. The DNA for the CDR3 is TGCGCCAGCAGCCAAGTGGGGCTCGAGCAGTTCTTC. Translated: CASSQVGLEQFF.

This clone turned up a few times. This chain connects TRBV2 to TRBJ2-7, with a possible D match to TRBD2 (6 bases). Germline assignment: CDR1 SNHLY and CDR2 FYNNEI. Trimming took 3 bases from V and 0 from J, leaving 9 bases between them. This CDR3 contains 14 residues. The CDR3 protein is CASSDGTSSYEQYF. The DNA for the CDR3 is TGTGCCAGCAGTGATGGGACTTCCTCCTACGAGCAGTACTTC.

V is TRBV5-1 and J is TRBJ2-5; 8 positions match TRBD2. From germline, CDR1 is SGHRS and CDR2 YFSETQ. After removal of 3 bases from V and 4 bases from J, the junction contained 5 bases not matched to a gene. The CDR3 runs 14 residues. CDR3 amino acids: CASSSGLAPETQYF. The CDR3 coding sequence is TGCGCCAGCAGCTCTGGACTAGCTCCAGAGACCCAGTACTTC.

This chain uses TRBV7-2 with TRBJ2-7; D gene ambiguous. The CDR3 spans 13 residues. The V gene's germline CDR1 is SGHTA and CDR2 FQGNSA. The germline V and J ends were trimmed by 6 bases and 2 bases, with 11 bases remaining between them. In nucleotides, the CDR3 is TGTGCCAGCAGACCCGGGTGGACCTACGAGCAGTACTTC. Protein product: CASRPGWTYEQYF.

The CDR3 protein is CASSQETGTYSPLHF. The CDR3 nucleotides are TGCGCCAGCAGCCAAGAAACAGGGACGTATTCACCCCTCCACTTT. The chain joins TRBV4-1 to TRBJ1-6; D is perhaps TRBD1 (6 bases). The CDR3 is 15 residues long. V lost 0 bases and J 8 bases, leaving 11 bases between the germline ends. The germline CDR1 and CDR2 sequences are MGHRA and YSYEKL.

This chain connects TRBV24-1 to TRBJ2-4; maybe TRBD2 (5 bases). In germline, CDR1 is KGHDR, CDR2 SFDVKD. This CDR3 has 12 residues. V was trimmed by 4 bases and J by 6 bases, leaving 6 bases between them. The CDR3, as DNA: TGTGCCACCAGTGAGAGCGGAAACATTCAGTACTTC. Protein sequence: CATSESGNIQYF.

J is TRBJ1-5 and V is TRBV28; unclear D gene. Germline-derived CDR1 and CDR2 are MDHEN and SYDVKM. V shed 4 bases and J shed 5 bases, with 9 bases lying between them. The CDR3 spans 13 residues. The CDR3 region is CASSSYRDQPQHF. The CDR3 DNA reads TGTGCCAGCAGTTCTTACAGAGATCAGCCCCAGCATTTT.

V and J are TRBV10-3 and TRBJ2-1; 9 positions agree with TRBD1. Germline CDR1 is ENHRY and CDR2 is SYGVKD. V shed 5 bases and J 9 bases; nucleotides not matched to a gene: 5. The CDR3 is 13 amino acids. This CDR3 reads CAISRDRDREQFF. In nucleotides, the CDR3 is TGTGCCATCAGTCGGGACAGGGATCGTGAGCAGTTCTTC.

The chain is built from TRBV4-2 and TRBJ2-7, with TRBD2 matching 9 bases. The CDR3 is 14 amino acids. The ends lost 4 bases at V and 1 base at J; junction bases unmatched: 2. Germline lookup yields CDR1 LGHNA and CDR2 YNFKEQ. Written as DNA, the CDR3 is TGTGCCAGCAGCCCGGGACTAGCTTCCTACGAGCAGTACTTC. It specifies CASSPGLASYEQYF.

The chain carries TRBV5-4 and TRBJ2-7; 7 bases agree with TRBD2. In germline, CDR1 is SGHNT, CDR2 YYREEE (reference sequence). The V gene end was trimmed by 1 base and the J gene end by 6 bases; junction bases not matched to a gene: 10. CDR3 size: 15 residues. The CDR3 spells CASSLIGREISEQYF. For the CDR3, the DNA is TGTGCCAGCAGCTTGATAGGGCGGGAGATCTCCGAGCAGTACTTC.

This chain links TRBV11-1 with TRBJ2-1; D ambiguous. The germline V gene has CDR1 SGHAT and CDR2 FQDESV (reference sequence). With 0 bases removed from V and 5 bases from J, the gap between germline ends came to 11 bases. CDR3 length: 15 amino acids. CDR3 DNA sequence: TGTGCCAGCAGCTTAGCGGCGGCCACGAACAATGAGCAGTTCTTC. Translating gives CASSLAAATNNEQFF.

DNA for the CDR3: TGTGCCAGCAGTGAAGGCCCAGGGTGGGGCTACACCTTC. This sequence encodes CASSEGPGWGYTF. V and J are TRBV2 and TRBJ1-2, with D perhaps matching TRBD1 (5 bases). Germline CDR1 reads SNHLY; CDR2 reads FYNNEI. The CDR3 has 13 amino acids. Trimming removed 1 base from V and 8 bases from J, with 11 bases in between.

This chain uses TRBV4-1 with TRBJ2-7; no reliable D call. The CDR3 extends over 11 amino acids. Trimming removed 1 base at V and 5 bases at J, with 3 bases between. CDR1 and CDR2 from the germline V gene are MGHRA and YSYEKL. The chain's CDR3 is CASSQANEQYF. The CDR3, as DNA: TGCGCCAGCAGCCAAGCCAACGAGCAGTACTTC.

The CDR3 coding sequence is TGTGCCAGCAGTTTTTTCAATGAAGCTTTCTTT. It is translated as CASSFFNEAFF. The V gene is TRBV6-6, the J gene TRBJ1-1, with unresolved D. V shed 4 bases and J shed 7 bases, with 7 bases lying between them. CDR3 size: 11 residues. Germline V gene lookup returns CDR1 MNHNY and CDR2 SVGAGI (reference sequence).

The J gene is TRBJ1-5, the V gene TRBV27; the match to TRBD1 covers 7 bases. J gave up 9 bases and V 4 bases, and 9 bases lay outside the gene matches. Germline CDR1 MNHEY, CDR2 SMNVEV (reference sequence). This CDR3 is built from 14 residues. CDR3 nucleotides: TGTGCCAGCAGTTACAGGGGCGGGGATAGGCCCCAGCATTTT. Protein: CASSYRGGDRPQHF.

The chain links TRBV7-9 to TRBJ2-1, with a tentative D call TRBD1 (5 bases). Germline V lookup: CDR1 SEHNR, CDR2 FQNEAQ (reference sequence). There are 17 residues in the CDR3. V lost 4 bases and J 3 bases, leaving 19 bases between the germline ends. The chain's CDR3 is CASSSTGSPRFYNEQFF. CDR3 bases: TGTGCCAGCAGCTCCACAGGCTCCCCTAGATTCTACAATGAGCAGTTCTTC.

V usage is TRBV5-5 and J usage is TRBJ2-7; the D gene is possibly TRBD1 (6 bases). The CDR3 covers 13 residues. V gave up 3 bases and J gave up 1 base, with 8 bases separating them. Germline loops: CDR1 SGHKS, CDR2 YYEKEE (reference sequence). The CDR3 DNA is TGTGCCAGCAGCTACAGGGTTTCCTACGAGCAGTACTTC. Translation gives CASSYRVSYEQYF.